The clone carrying this TCR beta chain has just a few counts. The data were obtained in a study of T-cell reconstitution after alpha-beta-depleted transplantation in children. V was clipped by 4 bases and J by 4 bases; unmatched bases: 6. Germline CDR1 is MGHRA and CDR2 is YSYEKL. The CDR3 extends over 15 amino acids. Unique molecular identifiers were incorporated into the prepared TCRbeta library. Using its own MiXCR run on the PCR reads, TCRdb lists one record per CDR3 protein. Among approximately 350,000 distinct CDR3 sequences, 10% were seen once, and the ten largest hold around 2.3%. The TCR was taken from a human donor who donated a stem cell graft to a child with acute lymphoblastic leukemia. This specimen consisted of PBMCs from the stem cell graft donor, obtained from the stem cell graft. This sequence joins TRBV4-1 and TRBJ2-1; 8 positions match TRBD2. CDR3 protein: CASSLRLALYNEQFF. The CDR3 region has the DNA TGCGCCAGCAGCCTCAGACTAGCGCTTTACAATGAGCAGTTCTTC.